Given below is one T cell receptor (beta chain) in context. Other DNA sequences in the sample encode the same CDR3. The data were taken from a study of blood T cell repertoires in COVID-19. Original handling: The assay estimated nucleated cells by amplifying reference gene primers. Here immunoSEQ multiplex PCR was the method, and the copy in TCRdb shows in-frame clones only, minus some. The V and J calls and the clone size are those of that table, but D and trimming were determined from the DNA. The repertoire has about 350,000 clones, approximately 91% of them found once; the top ten carry approximately 1%. Trimming removed 6 bases at V and 3 bases at J, with 7 bases between. The CDR3 is 11 residues long. Germline CDR1 reads DFQATT; CDR2 reads SNEGSKA (reference sequence). The age range of participants was about 18 to 89 years, with residence in 20 to 25 US areas. Categorization into cohorts depended on clinical history that participants reported. Exposed study participants had met a COVID-19 case within 2 weeks before entry.

This TCR was recovered from a woman in her twenties or thirties who had been exposed to COVID-19. Specimen: PBMCs or T cells enriched from blood (not recorded which). V and J are TRBV20-1 and TRBJ2-3; D remains ambiguous. The CDR3 DNA reads TGCAGTGCCACTTCTACAGATACGCAGTATTTT. Translating gives CSATSTDTQYF.